A selection of T cell receptor beta chains follows, all from one sample in a study of cytomegalovirus exposure and HLA in healthy donors. Profiling relied on immunoSEQ multiplex PCR, and the TCRdb table lists in-frame clones only, not all of them. The table has about 190,000 clones, more than 70% seen once. Specimen: PBMCs. These receptors came from a man between 25 and 39 years old in good health and CMV-seropositive. The CDR3 runs from the conserved cysteine through the conserved F or W. Each record gives: V gene, J gene, CDR3 protein.

>TRBV28|TRBJ1-5
CASSFLAGGNQPQHF
>TRBV9|TRBJ2-2
CASSRGQGSNTGELFF
>TRBV29-1|TRBJ2-7
CSVEDGEGSYEQYF
>TRBV4-2|TRBJ2-7
CASSQDNRLIAGGSYEQYF
>TRBV29-1|TRBJ2-2
CSVGRGGTANTGELFF
>TRBV19|TRBJ1-5
CASSIQGDNQPQHF
>TRBV30|TRBJ1-5
CAWRSAGIGPQHF
>TRBV28|TRBJ2-4
CASTRGAENIQYF
>TRBV9|TRBJ2-3
CASSVPGADTQYF
>TRBV29-1|TRBJ2-1
CSVEKIGVGQGTSEQFF
>TRBV6-6|TRBJ1-1
CASSKATDREAFF
>TRBV4-3|TRBJ1-4
CASSQSGTGPNEKLFF
>TRBV5-3|TRBJ2-5
CARSVRTGGETQYF
>TRBV30|TRBJ1-4
CAWSEGQGWEKLFF
>TRBV4-2|TRBJ2-5
CASSQDGGGGETQYF
>TRBV7-2|TRBJ1-1
CASSLGTGGRMVTEAFF
>TRBV29-1|TRBJ2-7
CSPRGGRAQAEQYF
>TRBV7-3|TRBJ2-3
CASSPTGTSGRAVDTQYF
>TRBV21-1|TRBJ2-7
CASHRIRGCSGSVYEQYF
>TRBV28|TRBJ2-7
CASSGLADLYEQYF
>TRBV4-2|TRBJ2-1
CASKGSGTSGGGEQFF
>TRBV25-1|TRBJ2-7
CASSESPRAGGYEQYF
>TRBV28|TRBJ1-1
CASSQQGPTTEAFF